The rows below give T cell receptor beta chains drawn from one sample of a study of T cells in pancreatic ductal adenocarcinoma. Data came from immunoSEQ multiplex PCR; TCRdb stores just in-frame clones and leaves some out. This table holds under 20,000 clones, around nine tenths found once. Sequencing was performed on PBMCs. The receptor source for this set is a human donor with pancreatic ductal adenocarcinoma. The CDR3 runs from the conserved cysteine through the conserved F or W. Fields, in order: J gene, D gene, V gene, clone size, CDR3 DNA, CDR3 protein. A D gene is named only where the DNA matches it firmly. The size entry is marked missing in some rows and otherwise reads once, few, many or a size class.

J gene: TRBJ2-3; D gene: TRBD1; V gene: TRBV28; clone size: .; CDR3 DNA: TGTGCCAGCAGTTGGACAGGGGGTACAGATACGCAGTATTTT; CDR3 protein: CASSWTGGTDTQYF
J gene: TRBJ2-1; D gene: .; V gene: TRBV5-1; clone size: .; CDR3 DNA: TGCGCCAGCAGCGGCAGGGGAAAGGGCAATGAGCAGTTCTTC; CDR3 protein: CASSGRGKGNEQFF
J gene: TRBJ2-3; D gene: .; V gene: TRBV14; clone size: .; CDR3 DNA: TGTGCCAGCAGCCCTTCGACAACGCAGTATTTT; CDR3 protein: CASSPSTTQYF
J gene: TRBJ2-3; D gene: .; V gene: TRBV27; clone size: .; CDR3 DNA: TGTGCCAGCAGGGGACTGGACACAACCCTCACAGATACGCAGTATTTT; CDR3 protein: CASRGLDTTLTDTQYF
J gene: TRBJ2-7; D gene: .; V gene: TRBV5-1; clone size: .; CDR3 DNA: TGCGCCAGCAGCTTGGAGCAGGTGACCTACGAGCAGTACTTC; CDR3 protein: CASSLEQVTYEQYF
J gene: TRBJ1-2; D gene: .; V gene: TRBV7-9; clone size: .; CDR3 DNA: TGTGCCAGCAGCTTAGCGTCGACAGGCCATGGCTACACCTTC; CDR3 protein: CASSLASTGHGYTF
J gene: TRBJ1-1; D gene: .; V gene: TRBV7-2; clone size: once; CDR3 DNA: TGTGCCAGCAGCATGGACTCGGACACTGAAGCTTTCTTT; CDR3 protein: CASSMDSDTEAFF
J gene: TRBJ2-7; D gene: TRBD1; V gene: TRBV7-2; clone size: .; CDR3 DNA: TGTGCCAGCAGCTTAGAGGGGGCTCTAGGGGAGCAGTACTTC; CDR3 protein: CASSLEGALGEQYF
J gene: TRBJ2-1; D gene: .; V gene: TRBV4-3; clone size: .; CDR3 DNA: TGCGCCAGCAGCCAAGATGGGGGGAGCTCCTACAATGAGCAGTTCTTC; CDR3 protein: CASSQDGGSSYNEQFF
J gene: TRBJ1-2; D gene: .; V gene: TRBV27; clone size: .; CDR3 DNA: TGTGCCAGCAGTTCGGCAGGGGCGGGCGGCTACACCTTC; CDR3 protein: CASSSAGAGGYTF
J gene: TRBJ1-2; D gene: .; V gene: TRBV6-1; clone size: .; CDR3 DNA: TGTGCCAGCAGTAAGGGGTCTTATGGCTACACCTTC; CDR3 protein: CASSKGSYGYTF
J gene: TRBJ1-2; D gene: .; V gene: TRBV6-1; clone size: .; CDR3 DNA: TGTGCCAGCAGTGAAACTAATAACTATGGCTACACCTTC; CDR3 protein: CASSETNNYGYTF
J gene: TRBJ2-3; D gene: TRBD2; V gene: TRBV5-1; clone size: .; CDR3 DNA: TGCGCCAGCCGGACTAGCGGGGACACAGATACGCAGTATTTT; CDR3 protein: CASRTSGDTDTQYF
J gene: TRBJ2-7; D gene: .; V gene: TRBV19; clone size: once; CDR3 DNA: TGTGCCAGTAGCTCAAATCGGGGAGGCGAGCAGTACTTC; CDR3 protein: CASSSNRGGEQYF
J gene: TRBJ2-3; D gene: TRBD2; V gene: TRBV27; clone size: .; CDR3 DNA: TGTGCCAGCAGTTCCCTAGCGGGGGGGACCACAGATACGCAGTATTTT; CDR3 protein: CASSSLAGGTTDTQYF
J gene: TRBJ2-1; D gene: TRBD2; V gene: TRBV28; clone size: few; CDR3 DNA: TGTGCCAGCAGTCCAGTTAGCGGGAATGAGCAGTTCTTC; CDR3 protein: CASSPVSGNEQFF
J gene: TRBJ1-2; D gene: TRBD1; V gene: TRBV11-2; clone size: .; CDR3 DNA: TGTGCCAGCAGCTTAGATTCCGGGACAGGGATCTATGGCTACACCTTC; CDR3 protein: CASSLDSGTGIYGYTF
J gene: TRBJ1-2; D gene: .; V gene: TRBV2; clone size: .; CDR3 DNA: TGTGCCAGCAGTGAGGCGGCACCAAACTATGGCTACACCTTC; CDR3 protein: CASSEAAPNYGYTF
J gene: TRBJ2-1; D gene: TRBD2; V gene: TRBV7-9; clone size: few; CDR3 DNA: TGTGCCAGCAGCTTAGTGTCAGCGGGGAGCGATGAGCAGTTCTTC; CDR3 protein: CASSLVSAGSDEQFF
J gene: TRBJ1-2; D gene: TRBD1; V gene: TRBV18; clone size: .; CDR3 DNA: TGTGCCAGCTCACCACCGGGGACAGGGGGCGCGGGCTATGGCTACACCTTC; CDR3 protein: CASSPPGTGGAGYGYTF
J gene: TRBJ2-7; D gene: TRBD1; V gene: TRBV7-8; clone size: .; CDR3 DNA: TGTGCCAGCAGCTTAGCGCCACAGGGGATCTCCTACGAGCAGTACTTC; CDR3 protein: CASSLAPQGISYEQYF
J gene: TRBJ2-7; D gene: .; V gene: TRBV6-6; clone size: .; CDR3 DNA: TGTGCCAGAAAGTACAGGTCCCGCTCCTACGAGCAGTACTTC; CDR3 protein: CARKYRSRSYEQYF
J gene: TRBJ1-1; D gene: .; V gene: TRBV7-9; clone size: once; CDR3 DNA: TGTGCCAGCAGGCTGGGGGGCACTGAAGCTTTCTTT; CDR3 protein: CASRLGGTEAFF
J gene: TRBJ2-7; D gene: TRBD2; V gene: TRBV28; clone size: .; CDR3 DNA: TGTGCCAGCAGTTTACTCCCCCGGGAGGATTCCTCTTTCGAGCAGTACTTC; CDR3 protein: CASSLLPREDSSFEQYF
J gene: TRBJ1-2; D gene: TRBD1; V gene: TRBV10-3; clone size: .; CDR3 DNA: TGTGCCATCAGTGCAACGGGACAGCACTATGGCTACACCTTC; CDR3 protein: CAISATGQHYGYTF
J gene: TRBJ2-3; D gene: TRBD2; V gene: TRBV5-1; clone size: .; CDR3 DNA: TGCGCCAGCAGCCCCAACTTCGGGGGGGATAATATAGATACGCAGTATTTT; CDR3 protein: CASSPNFGGDNIDTQYF
J gene: TRBJ1-2; D gene: TRBD1; V gene: TRBV10-3; clone size: .; CDR3 DNA: TGTGCCATCAGTGGGGGGACAGGTTTGGATGGCTACACCTTC; CDR3 protein: CAISGGTGLDGYTF
J gene: TRBJ1-1; D gene: .; V gene: TRBV19; clone size: .; CDR3 DNA: TGTGCCAGTAGGCCCTCAAGGGGCGGAACTGAAGCTTTCTTT; CDR3 protein: CASRPSRGGTEAFF